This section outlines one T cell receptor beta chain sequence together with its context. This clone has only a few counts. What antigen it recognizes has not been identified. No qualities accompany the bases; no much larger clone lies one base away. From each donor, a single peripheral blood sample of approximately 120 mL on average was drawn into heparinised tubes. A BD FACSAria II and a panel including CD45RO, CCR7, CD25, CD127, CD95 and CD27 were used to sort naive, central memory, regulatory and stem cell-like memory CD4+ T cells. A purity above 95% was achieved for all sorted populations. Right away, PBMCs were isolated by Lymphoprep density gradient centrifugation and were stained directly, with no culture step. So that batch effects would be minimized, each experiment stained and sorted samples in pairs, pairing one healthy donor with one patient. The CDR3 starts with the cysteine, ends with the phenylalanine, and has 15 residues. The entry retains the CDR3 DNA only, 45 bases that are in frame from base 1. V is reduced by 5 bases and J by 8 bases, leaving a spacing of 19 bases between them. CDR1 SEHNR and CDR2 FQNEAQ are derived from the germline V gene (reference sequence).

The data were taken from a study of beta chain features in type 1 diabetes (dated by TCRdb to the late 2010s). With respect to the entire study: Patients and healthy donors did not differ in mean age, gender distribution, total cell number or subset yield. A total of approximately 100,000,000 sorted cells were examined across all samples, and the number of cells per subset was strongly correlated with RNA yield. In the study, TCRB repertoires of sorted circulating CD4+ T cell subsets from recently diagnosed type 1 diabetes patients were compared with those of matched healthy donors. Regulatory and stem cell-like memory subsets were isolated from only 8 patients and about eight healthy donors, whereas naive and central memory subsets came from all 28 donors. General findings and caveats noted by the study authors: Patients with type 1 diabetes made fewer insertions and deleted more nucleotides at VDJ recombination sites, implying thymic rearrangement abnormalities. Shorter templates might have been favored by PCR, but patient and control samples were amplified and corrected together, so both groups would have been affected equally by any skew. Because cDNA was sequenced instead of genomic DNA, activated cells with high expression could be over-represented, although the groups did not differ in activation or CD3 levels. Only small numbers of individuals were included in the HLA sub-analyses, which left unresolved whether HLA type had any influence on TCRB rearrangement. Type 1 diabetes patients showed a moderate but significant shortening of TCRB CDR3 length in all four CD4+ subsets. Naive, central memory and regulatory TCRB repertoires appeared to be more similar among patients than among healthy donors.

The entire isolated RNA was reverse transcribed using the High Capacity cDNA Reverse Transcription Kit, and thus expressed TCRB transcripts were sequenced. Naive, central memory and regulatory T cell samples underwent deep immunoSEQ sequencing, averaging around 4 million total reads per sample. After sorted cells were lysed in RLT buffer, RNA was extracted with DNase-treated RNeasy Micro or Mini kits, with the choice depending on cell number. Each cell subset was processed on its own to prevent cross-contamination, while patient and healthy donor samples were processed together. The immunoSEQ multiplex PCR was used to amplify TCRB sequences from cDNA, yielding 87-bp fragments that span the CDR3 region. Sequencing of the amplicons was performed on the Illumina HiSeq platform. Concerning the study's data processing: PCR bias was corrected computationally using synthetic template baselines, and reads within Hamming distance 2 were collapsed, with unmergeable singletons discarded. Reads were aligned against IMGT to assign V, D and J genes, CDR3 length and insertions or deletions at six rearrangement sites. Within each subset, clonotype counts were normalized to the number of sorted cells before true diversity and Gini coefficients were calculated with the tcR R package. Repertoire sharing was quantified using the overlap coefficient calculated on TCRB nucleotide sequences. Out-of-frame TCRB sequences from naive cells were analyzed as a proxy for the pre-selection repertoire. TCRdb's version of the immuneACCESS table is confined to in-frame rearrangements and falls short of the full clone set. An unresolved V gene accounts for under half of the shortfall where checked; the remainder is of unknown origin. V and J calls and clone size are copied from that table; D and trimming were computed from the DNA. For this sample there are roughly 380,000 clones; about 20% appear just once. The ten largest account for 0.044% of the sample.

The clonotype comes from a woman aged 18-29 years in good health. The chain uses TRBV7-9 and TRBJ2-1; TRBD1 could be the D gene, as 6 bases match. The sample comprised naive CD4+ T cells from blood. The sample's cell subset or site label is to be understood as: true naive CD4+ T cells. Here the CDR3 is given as CASSPGVGAVDEQFF. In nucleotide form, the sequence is TGTGCCAGCAGCCCAGGGGTGGGAGCGGTCGATGAGCAGTTCTTC.